The table lists the clone carrying this TCR beta chain with a few counts. Its specificity is unknown. The data were taken from a study of regulatory T cells in long-lasting Graves disease. Study in general: With positive TSH receptor antibodies and over 5 years of antithyroid drugs, Graves' disease was considered persistent.

Building of the TCR beta libraries involved iRepertoire HTBI primers and Arm-PCR of CDR3 regions. Per the authors' pipeline: Detected in the samples were about 60 TRBV and more than 11 TRBJ segments. TCRdb re-analysed the multiplex PCR reads in MiXCR, keeping a single row per CDR3 protein. TCRdb, not the original authors, processed these V and J calls. The repertoire holds roughly 700,000 distinct CDR3 sequences, around 32% seen once, with around 42% in the top ten. As to time point: persistent/refractory GD, antithyroid drugs over 5 years with positive TRAb. RNA extracted from PBMCs served as the sequencing template. Study observations and caveats: Graves' patients with persistent disease showed TCR diversity lower than patients newly diagnosed.

The sequence was collected from a female donor with Graves disease. This specimen consisted of peripheral blood mononuclear cells (PBMCs), obtained when the disease was refractory, from a patient treated with antithyroid drugs.

CDR3 sequence: CASQGLDTGELFF. CDR3 nucleotides: TGTGCCTCTCAGGGGTTGGACACCGGGGAGCTGTTTTTT. The chain links TRBV12-3 or TRBV12-4 to TRBJ2-2; possibly TRBD1 for D (6 bases). The CDR3 is 13 amino acids. V was trimmed by 11 bases and J by 3 bases, leaving 13 bases between them.